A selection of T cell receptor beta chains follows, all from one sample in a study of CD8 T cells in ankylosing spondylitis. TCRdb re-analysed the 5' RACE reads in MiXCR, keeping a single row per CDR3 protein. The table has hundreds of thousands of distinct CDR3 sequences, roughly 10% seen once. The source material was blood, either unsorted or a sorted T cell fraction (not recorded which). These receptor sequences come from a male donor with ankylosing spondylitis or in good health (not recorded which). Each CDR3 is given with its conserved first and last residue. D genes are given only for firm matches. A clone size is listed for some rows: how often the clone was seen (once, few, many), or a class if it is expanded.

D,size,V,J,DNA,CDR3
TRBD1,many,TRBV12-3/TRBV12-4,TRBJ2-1,TGTGCCAGCAGGGTCATGGGGGACAGGGCCAATGAGCAGTTCTTC,CASRVMGDRANEQFF
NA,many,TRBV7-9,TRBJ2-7,TGTGCCAGCAGCTTACCTCCCTCGGGGCCGCTCCACTACGAGCAGTACTTC,CASSLPPSGPLHYEQYF
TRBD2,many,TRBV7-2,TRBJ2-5,TGTGCCAGCAGCTCCGGCTTGCGGGGGAGGGCCGAGACCCAGTACTTC,CASSSGLRGRAETQYF
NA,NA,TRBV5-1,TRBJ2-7,TGCGCCAGCAGCTTAGGGGGGGCGACCTACGAGCAGTACTTC,CASSLGGATYEQYF
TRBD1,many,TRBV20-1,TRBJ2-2,TGCAGTGCTGCCGCTGGACAGGGGAGGGCCGGGGAGCTGTTTTTT,CSAAAGQGRAGELFF
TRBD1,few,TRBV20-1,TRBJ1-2,TGCAGTGCCAGGAAACCGGGACAGGGCTCTTATGGCTACACCTTC,CSARKPGQGSYGYTF
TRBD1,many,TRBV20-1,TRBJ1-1,TGCAGTGCTAGATCAGACAGGGGGAACACTGAAGCTTTCTTT,CSARSDRGNTEAFF
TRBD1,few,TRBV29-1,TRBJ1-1,TGCAGCGTGGCCACAGGGGGCCCCGGAGAGTTCTTT,CSVATGGPGEFF
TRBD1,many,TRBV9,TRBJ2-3,TGTGCCAGCAGCGTAGACAGGGGAGGCACAGATACGCAGTATTTT,CASSVDRGGTDTQYF
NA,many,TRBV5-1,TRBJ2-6,TGCGCCAGCAGTCCATCAGGGCCTGGGGCCAACGTCCTGACTTTC,CASSPSGPGANVLTF
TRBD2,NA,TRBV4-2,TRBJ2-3,TGTGCCAGCAGCCGGAAGCGGGGGCCAGATACGCAGTATTTT,CASSRKRGPDTQYF
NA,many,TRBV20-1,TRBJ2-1,TGCAGTGGGGACAACAGGGGCGGGGGCGATGAGCAGTTCTTC,CSGDNRGGGDEQFF
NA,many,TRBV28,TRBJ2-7,TGTGCCAGCACCCCATCCCCGACCTCCTACGAGCAGTACTTC,CASTPSPTSYEQYF
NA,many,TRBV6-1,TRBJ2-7,TGTGCCAGCAGTCAAGGGGCCCAGGTCCTAGCCTCCTACGAGCAGTACTTC,CASSQGAQVLASYEQYF
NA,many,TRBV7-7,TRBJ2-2,TGTGCTAGCAGCGCCAGGGACGGCTTCGGGGAGCTGTTTTTT,CASSARDGFGELFF
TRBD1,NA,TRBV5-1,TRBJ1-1,TGCGCCAGCAGCTTGGTTGGGACAGGGGGCCCACGCACTGAAGCTTTCTTT,CASSLVGTGGPRTEAFF
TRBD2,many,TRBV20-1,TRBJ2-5,TGCAGTGCTACTTCGGCTAGCGGGGTTCTGGAGACCCAGTACTTC,CSATSASGVLETQYF
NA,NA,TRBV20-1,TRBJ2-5,TGCAGTGCTAGAGAGGGGGCTGGGGAGACCCAGTACTTC,CSAREGAGETQYF
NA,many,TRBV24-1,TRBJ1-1,TGTGCCGTCCCCGAGGGAGCTTTCTTT,CAVPEGAFF
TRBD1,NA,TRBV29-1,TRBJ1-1,TGCAGCGTTGAGGGGACAGGAGGCACTGAAGCTTTCTTT,CSVEGTGGTEAFF
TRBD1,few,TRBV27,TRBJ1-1,TGTGCCAGCAGTATAAGGGGGCTGGGCACTGAAGCTTTCTTT,CASSIRGLGTEAFF
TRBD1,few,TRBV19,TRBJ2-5,TGTGCCAGTTCCGGGACAGGGTCCCTAGGGACCCAGTACTTC,CASSGTGSLGTQYF
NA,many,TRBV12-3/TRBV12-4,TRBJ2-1,TGTGCCAGCAGTTTAGGGGGCACGGTCAGTGAGCAGTTCTTC,CASSLGGTVSEQFF
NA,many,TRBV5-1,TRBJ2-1,TGCGCCAGCAGCTTGGAAAGTGGATCCTACAATGAGCAGTTCTTC,CASSLESGSYNEQFF
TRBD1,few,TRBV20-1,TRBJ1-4,TGCTGTGCTAGACCCCCCAGGGGGCCGGGTGAAAAACTGTTTTTT,CCARPPRGPGEKLFF
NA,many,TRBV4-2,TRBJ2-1,TGTGCCAGCAGCCAAGATTACGGGGATGAGCAGTTCTTC,CASSQDYGDEQFF
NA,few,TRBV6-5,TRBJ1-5,TGTGCCAGCAGTTACTCGATAAATACCGCGAATCAGCCCCAGCATTTT,CASSYSINTANQPQHF
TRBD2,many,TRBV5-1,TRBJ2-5,TGCGCCAGCAGCTTGGATCTAGCGGGGGGCGAACCCGTCAGAGAGACCCAGTACTTC,CASSLDLAGGEPVRETQYF
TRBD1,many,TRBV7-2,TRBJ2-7,TGTGCCAGCAGCTTGGGACAGGGACTGAACGAGCAGTACTTC,CASSLGQGLNEQYF
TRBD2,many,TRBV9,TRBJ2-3,TGTGCCAGCAGCGTAGGGGCTAGCGGGGGCACAGATACGCAGTATTTT,CASSVGASGGTDTQYF
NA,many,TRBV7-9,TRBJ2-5,TGTGCCAGCAGCTTAGTGGGAGAGACCCAGTACTTC,CASSLVGETQYF
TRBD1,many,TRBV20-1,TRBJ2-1,TGCAGTGCTTCCCCCGGGACAGCTTACAATGAGCAGTTCTTC,CSASPGTAYNEQFF
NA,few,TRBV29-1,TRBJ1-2,TGCAGCGTTGAAAACGGATCCTTGGGACTGAGTACCTATGGCTACACCTTC,CSVENGSLGLSTYGYTF
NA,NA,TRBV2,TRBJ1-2,TGTGCCAGCGGCTCGGGAGGGGTTGTCCTCTATGGCTACACCTTC,CASGSGGVVLYGYTF
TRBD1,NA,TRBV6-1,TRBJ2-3,TGTGCCAGCAGTGGACAGGGATGGGCAGATACGCAGTATTTT,CASSGQGWADTQYF
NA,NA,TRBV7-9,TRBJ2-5,TGTGCCAGCAGCTCCCCTTGGGGGTCGGTCCAAGAGACCCAGTACTTC,CASSSPWGSVQETQYF
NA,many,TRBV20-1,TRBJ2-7,TGCAGTGCTGGCACAGGGTTCTCCTACGAGCAGTACTTC,CSAGTGFSYEQYF
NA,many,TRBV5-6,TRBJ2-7,TGTGCCAGCAGCTTGGAAGCGCTACTGACCTACGAGCAGTACTTC,CASSLEALLTYEQYF
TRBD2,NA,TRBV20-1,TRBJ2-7,TGCAGTGGTCAGACTAGCGTTAACTCCTACGAGCAGTACTTC,CSGQTSVNSYEQYF
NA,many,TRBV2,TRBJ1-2,TGTGCCAGCAGTGAAGGCTTATCTAACTATGGCTACACCTTC,CASSEGLSNYGYTF
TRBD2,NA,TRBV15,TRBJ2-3,TGTGCCACCAGCAGGCCATCGGGAGGGGGGGGGTGGAGTACGCAGTATTTT,CATSRPSGGGGWSTQYF
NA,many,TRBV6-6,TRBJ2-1,TGTGCCATCGTGAGTGGGTTCGATGAGCAGTTCTTC,CAIVSGFDEQFF
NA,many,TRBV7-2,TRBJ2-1,TGTGCCAGCAGCTTATCACGGGGCGATGAGCAGTTCTTC,CASSLSRGDEQFF
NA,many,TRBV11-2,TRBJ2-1,TGTGCCAGCAATGCTGACTACAATGAGCAGTTCTTC,CASNADYNEQFF
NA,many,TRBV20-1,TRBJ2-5,TGCAGTGCTAGAGAGAGACAGGTTGGCGCCCAGTACTTC,CSARERQVGAQYF
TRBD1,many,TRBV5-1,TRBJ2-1,TGCGCCAGCAGCTGGGACAGACTAAATGAGCAGTTCTTC,CASSWDRLNEQFF
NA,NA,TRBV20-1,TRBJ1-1,TGCAGCGCTATAGTCTTCTCGGGCCTCAACACTGAAGCTTTCTTT,CSAIVFSGLNTEAFF